The sequence of this TCR beta chain was determined in a study of PD-1 blockade in classical Hodgkin lymphoma. The study's findings and limits: By cycle point C4D1, TCR diversity had risen significantly in CD4+ cells (but not CD8+ cells).

CDR1 and CDR2 from the germline V gene are MNHEY and SMNVEV (reference sequence). V lost 6 bases and J lost 4; bases outside the gene matches: 4. The CDR3 contains 14 residues. The patients all showed relapse after autologous stem cell transplantation, while their brentuximab vedotin exposure varied. Some clones are missing from TCRdb's copy, which holds only in-frame ones; the method was immunoSEQ multiplex PCR. Of 26,000 or so clones listed, roughly 68% were seen once; the top ten hold 12%. Comments on this clone: What it recognizes is unknown.

The V call is TRBV27, the J call TRBJ2-5, with 11 nucleotides matching TRBD2. The starting material was peripheral blood mononuclear cells (PBMCs), obtained before the second cycle of nivolumab. The clonotype originates from a human donor with classical Hodgkin lymphoma. CDR3 residues: CASSTSGGRETQYF. The CDR3 DNA is TGTGCCAGCAGCACTAGCGGGGGCCGAGAGACCCAGTACTTC.